These T cell receptor beta chains were read from a single sample in a study of Tregs in tolerant kidney transplant recipients. Profiling relied on immunoSEQ multiplex PCR, and the TCRdb table lists in-frame clones only, not all of them. The sample shows 84,000 or so clones, 80% to 95% of them seen only once. Sample: CD4+ T cells from blood (PBMCs), taken 12 months after the transplant. These receptors all stem from a human patient who received a combined kidney and bone marrow transplant. Some T cells may have originated in the graft donor. Each CDR3 is given with its conserved first and last residue. A D gene is named only where the DNA matches it firmly. Some rows mark clone size as missing; the rest say once, few, many or name a class of expanded clone.

TGTGCCAGCAGCTTGGAGACCAATCAGGGGACAGATACGCAGTATTTT,CASSLETNQGTDTQYF,-,TRBJ2-3,-,TRBV5-8
TGCAGCGTGAAAAGGGGGACAGAGTCTGGAAACACCATATATTTT,CSVKRGTESGNTIYF,-,TRBJ1-3,TRBD1,TRBV29-1
TGTGCCAGCAGCTTGCGTCTCAACACCGGGGAGCTGTTTTTT,CASSLRLNTGELFF,-,TRBJ2-2,-,TRBV5-4
TGTGCCAGCAACGACAGGGTAAGCGAGCAGTACTTC,CASNDRVSEQYF,-,TRBJ2-7,TRBD1,TRBV5-6
TGCGCCAGCATGGTAGGCCCAGGGTCCAATGAGCAGTTCTTC,CASMVGPGSNEQFF,once,TRBJ2-1,-,TRBV5-1
TGTGCCAGCAGTCTTAGCGGGAGCACAGATACGCAGTATTTT,CASSLSGSTDTQYF,once,TRBJ2-3,TRBD2,TRBV7-9
TGTGCCAGCAGCCCCCGGGGGGTGTCCTCCTACAATGAGCAGTTCTTC,CASSPRGVSSYNEQFF,-,TRBJ2-1,TRBD2,TRBV9
TGTGCCATCAGTGGACAGGGGGCCGGCTACACCTTC,CAISGQGAGYTF,-,TRBJ1-2,TRBD1,TRBV10-3
TGTGCCAGCAGCGCCGGAGGGACAGTCTACAATGAGCAGTTCTTC,CASSAGGTVYNEQFF,-,TRBJ2-1,-,TRBV7-9
TGTGCCAGCAGCCGGGGACTAGCGGGACCAAATGAGCAGTTCTTC,CASSRGLAGPNEQFF,-,TRBJ2-1,TRBD2,TRBV7-3
TGTGCCTGGAGCCAGGGGCGGTACTTGTTCTCTGAGTATTTT,CAWSQGRYLFSEYF,-,TRBJ2-3,-,TRBV30
TGTGCCAGCAGCGCTGACAGGGCGAACACTGAAGCTTTCTTT,CASSADRANTEAFF,-,TRBJ1-1,TRBD1,TRBV13
TGTGCCAGCAGCTCCGGACTAGTCCCCGGGGAGCTGTTTTTT,CASSSGLVPGELFF,once,TRBJ2-2,TRBD2,TRBV11-3
TGCGCCAGCAGCTTAGGGACTAGCGAATCAACCGATACGCAGTATTTT,CASSLGTSESTDTQYF,-,TRBJ2-3,TRBD2,TRBV5-1
TGTGCCAGCAGCCTCCCGGGAAGTTATGGAGATACGCAGTATTTT,CASSLPGSYGDTQYF,once,TRBJ2-3,-,TRBV5-4
TGTGCCAGCAGCTCCAGGGTCTCCAACTCTGGGGCCAACGTCCTGACTTTC,CASSSRVSNSGANVLTF,-,TRBJ2-6,-,TRBV7-9
TGTGCCACCAGCAGCCTGACAGTCCTGGTCCATGAGCAGTTCTTC,CATSSLTVLVHEQFF,once,TRBJ2-1,-,TRBV15
TGTGCCATCACGACCGGCCCCCAGGGCGGGAGGCACACTGAAGCTTTCTTT,CAITTGPQGGRHTEAFF,-,TRBJ1-1,-,TRBV10-3
TGTGCCAGCAGCCAGAGTTTGGACAGGGATTATTCACCCCTCCACTTT,CASSQSLDRDYSPLHF,-,TRBJ1-6,TRBD1,TRBV14
TGTGCCAGTAGTATTGCGGGGCTCACTGGGGCCAACGTCCTGACTTTC,CASSIAGLTGANVLTF,-,TRBJ2-6,-,TRBV19
TGTGCCAGTAGCGGACTAGCGGGAGAAGAGACCCAGTACTTC,CASSGLAGEETQYF,once,TRBJ2-5,TRBD2,TRBV19
TGCGCCAGCAGCTCGGGGGGACTAGCGGGAGTGAGAATCGGGGAGCTGTTTTTT,CASSSGGLAGVRIGELFF,-,TRBJ2-2,TRBD2,TRBV4-3
TGTGCCAGTAGTATAGTGGCAGGGGGTCAGCCCCAGCATTTT,CASSIVAGGQPQHF,-,TRBJ1-5,TRBD1,TRBV19
TGTGCCAGCAGCCAAACACTAGCGGGGGGGCGGGTTGAGCAGTTCTTC,CASSQTLAGGRVEQFF,-,TRBJ2-1,TRBD2,TRBV4-2
TGTGCCAGCAGCACGTCTTCGGGACAGGTCAATACGCCCCAGCATTTT,CASSTSSGQVNTPQHF,-,TRBJ1-5,TRBD1,TRBV7-9
TGCGCCAGCAGCTTGGTAGCGGGACGGTTTTACGAGCAGTACTTC,CASSLVAGRFYEQYF,-,TRBJ2-7,TRBD2,TRBV5-1
TGTGCCAGCAGCGTACCAGCGGGGGGGAATTGGGATGAGCAGTTCTTC,CASSVPAGGNWDEQFF,-,TRBJ2-1,TRBD2,TRBV9
TGCGCCAGCAGCTTGGGCGACTCTGGAAACACCATATATTTT,CASSLGDSGNTIYF,-,TRBJ1-3,-,TRBV5-1
TGTGCCAGCAGCCAATTCACCGGGGAGCTGTTTTTT,CASSQFTGELFF,-,TRBJ2-2,-,TRBV11-3
TGTGCCAGCCGAAGGACAGGAAGCTCCTACAATGAGCAGTTCTTC,CASRRTGSSYNEQFF,-,TRBJ2-1,TRBD1,TRBV19
TGCAGCGTTGAAGATGGACTAGCGGGAATAAATGAGCAGTTCTTC,CSVEDGLAGINEQFF,-,TRBJ2-1,TRBD2,TRBV29-1
TGTGCCAGCAGTTTTTATCAGGGCTCTGGGGCCAACGTCCTGACTTTC,CASSFYQGSGANVLTF,-,TRBJ2-6,-,TRBV28
TGTGCCAGCAGCTTGGAAGTTGCGTACAATGAGCAGTTCTTC,CASSLEVAYNEQFF,-,TRBJ2-1,-,TRBV5-4
TGCGCCAGCAGCTTCATTCAGCCGGGATTGAATTCACCCCTCCACTTT,CASSFIQPGLNSPLHF,-,TRBJ1-6,-,TRBV5-1
TGTGCCTGGAGTGAGGGGATGAGCAATCAGCCCCAGCATTTT,CAWSEGMSNQPQHF,-,TRBJ1-5,-,TRBV30
TGTGCCAGCAGCTTAGGTAGGAGCGGGAGTGATGAGCAGTTCTTC,CASSLGRSGSDEQFF,-,TRBJ2-1,TRBD2,TRBV7-7
TGTGCCAGCTCACCTTCCGCGGGAGAAGACGAGCAGTACTTC,CASSPSAGEDEQYF,-,TRBJ2-7,TRBD2,TRBV18
TGTGCCAGCAGCTCCTGGACAGGGGGATACAATGAGCAGTTCTTC,CASSSWTGGYNEQFF,-,TRBJ2-1,TRBD1,TRBV7-2
TGTGCCAGCGGACCTGCGGGACTAGCGCGTAATGAGCAGTTCTTC,CASGPAGLARNEQFF,-,TRBJ2-1,TRBD2,TRBV7-2
TGTGCCAGCAGTTTTCTTAACTATGGCTACACCTTC,CASSFLNYGYTF,once,TRBJ1-2,-,TRBV28
TGCGCCAGCAGCCAAGGTCAGGATAATTACAATGAGCAGTTCTTC,CASSQGQDNYNEQFF,once,TRBJ2-1,-,TRBV4-3
TGTGCCAGCAGCTTAGACGGGGTAGCGGGAGTGAATGAGCAGTTCTTC,CASSLDGVAGVNEQFF,-,TRBJ2-1,TRBD2,TRBV7-7
TGTGCCAGCAGTTACATGTCAGCCTACGAGCAGTACTTC,CASSYMSAYEQYF,once,TRBJ2-7,-,TRBV6-5
TGTGCCAGCGGATTCCCCAGGGATGGAAACACCATATATTTT,CASGFPRDGNTIYF,-,TRBJ1-3,-,TRBV7-9
TGTGCCAGCAGCTTACTAGCGGGGCACACAGATACGCAGTATTTT,CASSLLAGHTDTQYF,-,TRBJ2-3,TRBD2,TRBV11-3
TGTGCCACCAGCAGAGACGGGGGGCGTGTCACCGGGGAGCTGTTTTTT,CATSRDGGRVTGELFF,-,TRBJ2-2,-,TRBV15
TGTGCCAGTATGGGGGGAGGGGCTTGGAGCAATCAGCCCCAGCATTTT,CASMGGGAWSNQPQHF,once,TRBJ1-5,-,TRBV19
TGTGCCATCAGTGAAGGGACAGACCACCAAGAGACCCAGTACTTC,CAISEGTDHQETQYF,-,TRBJ2-5,TRBD1,TRBV10-3
TGTGCCAGCAGCTTGGGGACAGGGGTGTACGAGCAGTACTTC,CASSLGTGVYEQYF,-,TRBJ2-7,TRBD1,TRBV5-4
TGTGCCAGCACCATCGACAGCGTACTTGAAAAACTGTTTTTT,CASTIDSVLEKLFF,few,TRBJ1-4,-,TRBV2
TGTGCCAGTAGTATACACAGGTCCTATGGCTACACCTTC,CASSIHRSYGYTF,-,TRBJ1-2,-,TRBV19
TGTGCCACCAGCAGAGAGACTCTCCTCATCGGAAACACCATATATTTT,CATSRETLLIGNTIYF,-,TRBJ1-3,-,TRBV15
TGTGCCAGCAGCTCAATTCGGGGGATCCGGGAGACCCAGTACTTC,CASSSIRGIRETQYF,-,TRBJ2-5,-,TRBV5-6
TGTGCCAGCAGCTTAGATCAGGGGGAGAGGACAGATACGCAGTATTTT,CASSLDQGERTDTQYF,-,TRBJ2-3,TRBD1,TRBV11-3